One sample yielded the 23 T cell receptor beta chains listed below, sequenced in a study of shared clonotypes between healthy human individuals. TCRdb keeps only in-frame clones here, not all; method: immunoSEQ multiplex PCR. The profile shows approximately 1,500,000 clones, around 98% of them singletons. The source material was naive CD4+ T cells sorted from blood. As to subset: CD45RA+ positively selected. These receptors were obtained from a man in his thirties or forties in good health.

The gene calls are TRBV4-1 and TRBJ1-5; D gene ambiguous. With 0 bases removed from V and 6 bases from J, the gap between germline ends came to 9 bases. Germline V gene lookup returns CDR1 MGHRA and CDR2 YSYEKL. CDR3 length equals 14 residues. In DNA form, the CDR3 reads TGCGCCAGCAGCCAAGATGGGGTGGTTCAGCCCCAGCATTTT. Its protein product is CASSQDGVVQPQHF.

The V gene is TRBV15, the J gene TRBJ1-4; TRBD1 matches at 7 bases. The V and J ends lost 1 base and 2 bases, in that order; junction bases with no gene match: 4. CDR1 and CDR2 (germline): LNHNV, YYDKDF (reference sequence). The CDR3 sequence is 16 residues long. Here the CDR3 reads CATSRGYRGTNEKLFF. The DNA for the CDR3 is TGTGCCACCAGCAGAGGGTACAGGGGTACTAATGAAAAACTGTTTTTT.

This chain connects TRBV4-2 to TRBJ2-7; no definite D call. Germline-derived CDR1 and CDR2 are LGHNA and YNFKEQ. The CDR3 runs 15 residues. Trimming shortened V by 0 bases and J by 2 bases, and 11 bases separated the two germline ends. CDR3 DNA: TGTGCCAGCAGCCAAGACATGGGCGCTCCCTACGAGCAGTACTTC. Translated: CASSQDMGAPYEQYF.

The CDR3 loop reads CSVEKGAKNTEAFF. The CDR3, as DNA: TGCAGCGTTGAGAAGGGGGCCAAGAACACTGAAGCTTTCTTT. The chain employs TRBV29-1 and TRBJ1-1; 7 positions agree with TRBD1. Germline loops: CDR1 SQVTM, CDR2 ANQGSEA. With V trimmed by 3 bases and J by 1 base, 5 bases remained unmatched. CDR3 length: 14 amino acids.

The rearrangement links TRBV6-5 to TRBJ1-1; D call uncertain. With 2 bases removed from V and 5 bases from J, the gap between germline ends came to 15 bases. CDR1 MNHEY and CDR2 SVGAGI come from the germline V gene. The CDR3 spans 15 residues. The CDR3 DNA reads TGTGCCAGCAGTTACCATCCCGTGTCGGGGACTGAAGCTTTCTTT. This sequence encodes CASSYHPVSGTEAFF.

The genes are TRBV5-4 and TRBJ2-1; D unclear. Germline assignment: CDR1 SGHNT and CDR2 YYREEE (reference sequence). The CDR3 length is 15 residues. V was clipped by 0 bases and J by 8 bases, with 15 bases between them. The CDR3 loop is CASSLESRGSYEQFF. In nucleotides, the CDR3 is TGTGCCAGCAGCTTGGAATCGCGCGGTTCGTATGAGCAGTTCTTC. The whole variable domain, remainder taken from reference TRBV5-4 and TRBJ2-1, is ETGVTQSPTHLIKTRGQQVTLRCSSQSGHNTVSWYQQALGQGPQFIFQYYREEENGRGNFPPRFSGLQFPNYSSELNVNALELDDSALYLCASSLESRGSYEQFFGPGTRLTVL.

This clone was recorded only once. V and J are TRBV5-4 and TRBJ1-4; TRBD1 aligns across 8 bases. Trimming cost V 2 bases and J 5 bases; bases outside gene matches: 5. This CDR3 comprises 15 residues. CDR1 and CDR2 (germline): SGHNT, YYREEE (reference sequence). The CDR3: CASSFQGALNEKLFF. In DNA, the CDR3 is TGTGCCAGCAGCTTTCAGGGGGCATTGAATGAAAAACTGTTTTTT.

The J gene is TRBJ1-5, the V gene TRBV5-8; the match to TRBD1 covers 9 bases. CDR1 and CDR2 (germline): SGHTS, YDEGEE. The ends lost 2 bases at V and 0 bases at J; junction bases unmatched: 9. This CDR3 comprises 18 residues. The CDR3 is CASSFTGTGSYSNQPQHF. In DNA form, the CDR3 reads TGTGCCAGCAGCTTCACCGGGACAGGGTCTTATAGCAATCAGCCCCAGCATTTT.

V and J are TRBV5-1 and TRBJ2-7; maybe TRBD1 (5 bases). The CDR3 consists of 16 residues. The germline gives CDR1 SGHRS, CDR2 YFSETQ. Trimming cost V 3 bases and J 0 bases, with 16 bases left between them. CDR3 region: CASSSGPQGNSYEQYF. DNA for the CDR3: TGCGCCAGCAGCTCCGGACCCCAGGGAAACTCCTACGAGCAGTACTTC.

This chain uses TRBV4-1 with TRBJ2-3; 7 nucleotides align to TRBD2. Germline CDR1 and CDR2: MGHRA and YSYEKL. V gave up 2 bases and J gave up 4 bases; unmatched junction bases: 12. The CDR3 sequence is 17 residues long. Written as DNA, the CDR3 is TGCGCCAGCAGCCAATACCTTGGCGGGAGCCCACCAGATACGCAGTATTTT. This translates into CASSQYLGGSPPDTQYF.

The chain employs TRBV5-6 and TRBJ2-1; the D is unclear. V shed 1 base and J shed 3 bases, with 23 bases lying between them. The CDR3 spans 19 residues. The germline CDR1 and CDR2 sequences are SGHDT and YYEEEE. DNA for the CDR3: TGTGCCAGCAGCTTGTATCCAGCCCGGTTTGAGCTCAACTACAATGAGCAGTTCTTC. The encoded protein is CASSLYPARFELNYNEQFF.

This sequence joins TRBV18 and TRBJ2-7, with D perhaps matching TRBD1 (6 bases). The germline gives CDR1 KGHSH, CDR2 LQKENI. The CDR3 is 13 residues long. The V and J ends lost 4 bases and 6 bases respectively, with 13 bases between them. The DNA of the CDR3 is TGTGCCAGCTCACTGAACAGGGTTAGCGAGCAGTACTTC. It is translated as CASSLNRVSEQYF. The whole variable domain, filled in from reference TRBV18 and TRBJ2-7, reads NAGVMQNPRHLVRRRGQEARLRCSPMKGHSHVYWYRQLPEEGLKFMVYLQKENIIDESGMPKERFSAEFPKEGPSILRIQQVVRGDSAAYFCASSLNRVSEQYFGPGTRLTVT.

The chain has TRBV7-2 and TRBJ2-2; 13 bases agree with TRBD2. The CDR3 sequence is 16 residues long. The V gene's germline CDR1 is SGHTA and CDR2 FQGNSA. V shed 5 bases, J shed 2 bases, and the junction held 2 bases outside the gene matches. The CDR3 sequence is CASSPGLAGNTGELFF. The CDR3 bases are TGTGCCAGCAGCCCGGGACTAGCGGGAAACACCGGGGAGCTGTTTTTT. The full variable domain, completed using reference TRBV7-2 and TRBJ2-2, is GAGVSQSPSNKVTEKGKDVELRCDPISGHTALYWYRQSLGQGLEFLIYFQGNSAPDKSGLPSDRFSAERTGGSVSTLTIQRTQQEDSAVYLCASSPGLAGNTGELFFGEGSRLTVL.

The V gene is TRBV6-6, the J gene TRBJ1-5; unclear D gene. Germline assignment: CDR1 MNHNY and CDR2 SVGAGI (reference sequence). Trimming removed 6 bases from V and 4 bases from J, with 10 bases in between. This CDR3 contains 13 residues. The CDR3: CASRTQYNQPQHF. For the CDR3, the DNA is TGTGCCAGCAGAACCCAATATAATCAGCCCCAGCATTTT.

The chain recombines TRBV4-1 with TRBJ2-1; no definite D call. Germline CDR1 reads MGHRA; CDR2 reads YSYEKL. V was pared by 1 base and J by 8 bases, with 6 bases between. The CDR3 sequence is 12 residues long. CDR3 residues: CASSQVGYEQFF. The DNA of the CDR3 is TGCGCCAGCAGCCAAGTAGGCTATGAGCAGTTCTTC.

The chain recombines TRBV4-1 with TRBJ2-3, with TRBD1 identical over 9 bases. The V gene's germline CDR1 is MGHRA and CDR2 YSYEKL. CDR3 length equals 15 residues. The junction had 7 bases not matched to a gene; V was cut back by 4 bases and J by 5 bases. This chain's CDR3 is CASSPGQGSIDTQYF. CDR3 DNA: TGCGCCAGCAGCCCTGGACAGGGGTCAATAGATACGCAGTATTTT.

V and J are TRBV5-1 and TRBJ2-4; D is perhaps TRBD1 (6 bases). The CDR3 has 15 residues. Germline assignment: CDR1 SGHRS and CDR2 YFSETQ. Trimming took off 0 bases at V and 5 bases at J, with 12 bases between the two ends. The CDR3 nucleotides are TGCGCCAGCAGCTTGGTGGGGGCAGGGGAAAACATTCAGTACTTC. This translates into CASSLVGAGENIQYF.

The chain carries TRBV28 and TRBJ1-2; D ambiguous. Trimming took off 5 bases at V and 4 bases at J, with 8 bases between the two ends. Per germline, CDR1 MDHEN and CDR2 SYDVKM. The CDR3 loop spans 12 amino acids. CDR3 DNA: TGTGCCAGCAGTATTGACCTCTATGGCTACACCTTC. Translation gives CASSIDLYGYTF.

The chain is built from TRBV2 and TRBJ1-1; 7 bases map to TRBD1. CDR1 SNHLY and CDR2 FYNNEI come from the germline V gene. With 10 bases clipped from V and 0 bases from J, the junction kept 8 bases outside the gene matches. The CDR3 loop spans 14 amino acids. The CDR3 DNA reads TGTGCCACGCCGTACAGGGGAATGAACACTGAAGCTTTCTTT. It specifies CATPYRGMNTEAFF.

This chain uses TRBV7-6 with TRBJ2-1, with 7 bases identical to TRBD2. Germline V lookup: CDR1 SGHVS, CDR2 FNYEAQ. V trimming: 1 base; J trimming: 1 base; junction bases outside the gene matches: 4. The CDR3 totals 16 residues. CDR3 sequence (DNA): TGTGCCAGCAGCTTAGTGGCGGGAGTTTCCTACAATGAGCAGTTCTTC. Translating it yields CASSLVAGVSYNEQFF.

The chain joins TRBV18 to TRBJ1-2; 8 positions match TRBD1. After removal of 3 bases from V and 14 bases from J, the junction contained 8 bases not matched to a gene. This CDR3 is 12 amino acids long. CDR1 KGHSH and CDR2 LQKENI come from the germline V gene. CDR3 sequence reads: CASSPRGQGDTF. For the CDR3, the DNA is TGTGCCAGCTCACCCCGAGGACAGGGTGATACCTTC.

The chain carries TRBV5-1 and TRBJ1-5; tentatively, D is TRBD1 (6 bases). Trimming pared 0 bases from V and 0 bases from J, leaving 7 bases between. The CDR3 sequence is 15 residues long. Per the germline V gene, CDR1 is SGHRS and CDR2 is YFSETQ. The CDR3 region is CASSLGDNSNQPQHF. Written as DNA, the CDR3 is TGCGCCAGCAGCTTGGGGGACAATAGCAATCAGCCCCAGCATTTT.

The V call is TRBV9, the J call TRBJ2-1, with TRBD2 identical over 8 bases. The V gene's germline CDR1 is SGDLS and CDR2 YYNGEE. This CDR3 spans 14 amino acids. The ends lost 6 bases at V and 6 bases at J; junction bases unmatched: 8. The CDR3 spells CASKGLAGSNEQFF. CDR3 DNA sequence: TGTGCCAGCAAAGGACTAGCCGGGTCCAATGAGCAGTTCTTC.